This T cell receptor (beta chain) was recorded in a study of chemoradiotherapy in HPV16-positive cancers (dated by TCRdb to between 2022 and 2023). Concerning the study at large: Candidate HPV-specific T-cell clones and common TCR motifs were defined by functional T-cell assays performed on cells from two HPV16-positive patients. The study asked whether T-cell immunity against the HPV oncoproteins E6 and E7 changes during chemoradiotherapy and whether it affects survival. The candidate HPV-specific TCRs and motifs were then tracked in TCR repertoires from around 86 patients with HPV-related cancers.

This clone was counted a few times. No cognate antigen has been identified for it. No qualities accompany the bases; no much larger clone lies one base away. The study at large found these results: In HPV16-positive patients, expansion of HPV-responsive T cells during chemoradiotherapy was associated with improved recurrence-free survival. Expansion of candidate HPV-specific clones and E7-related TCR motifs was observed in the tumor microenvironment during treatment, whereas no such expansion was observed for non-HPV-specific T cells. Only two HPV16-positive patients were used to derive the functional definition of HPV-specific T cells, and the survival association was reported for HPV16-positive patients.

V is reduced by 0 bases and J by 0 bases, leaving a spacing of 5 bases between them. The germline V gene gives CDR1 as SNHLY and CDR2 as FYNNEI. From its cysteine to its phenylalanine, the CDR3 spans 14 amino acids. Kept here is only the CDR3 DNA, which spans 42 bases and is read in frame from base 1. Repertoires were sampled multiple times during chemoradiotherapy, which allowed clonal expansion in the tumor microenvironment to be followed. Libraries came from the immunoSEQ multiplex PCR assay. The table was pulled from immuneACCESS by TCRdb, which kept in-frame rearrangements only. Such tables lose some clones; where checked, under half of the loss comes from unresolved V genes, and the rest has no known cause. This sample has roughly 39,000 clones in its table, and 75% to 85% of those were observed once. About 4.8% of the sample goes to the ten largest clones.

The material was blood, obtained from a patient who underwent chemoradiotherapy. The TCR was taken from a human donor with HPV-associated anogenital cancer. The V and J genes are TRBV2 and TRBJ1-2; the D gene is not confidently resolved. DNA sequence: TGTGCCAGCAGTGAAGCAGGGACTAACTATGGCTACACCTTC. Translated, it reads CASSEAGTNYGYTF.